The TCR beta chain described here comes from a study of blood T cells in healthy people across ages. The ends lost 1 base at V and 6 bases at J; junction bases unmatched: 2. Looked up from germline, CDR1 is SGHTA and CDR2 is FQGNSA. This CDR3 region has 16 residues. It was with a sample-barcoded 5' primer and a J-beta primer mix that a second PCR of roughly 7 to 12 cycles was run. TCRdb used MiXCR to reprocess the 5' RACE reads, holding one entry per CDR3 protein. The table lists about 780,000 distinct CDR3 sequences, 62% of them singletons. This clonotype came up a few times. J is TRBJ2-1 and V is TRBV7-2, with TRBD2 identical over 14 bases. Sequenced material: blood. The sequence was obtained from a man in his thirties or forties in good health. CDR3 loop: CASSLVGTSGGNEQFF. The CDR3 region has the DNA TGTGCCAGCAGCTTAGTCGGGACTAGCGGGGGCAATGAGCAGTTCTTC.